The 21 T cell receptor beta chains in this list originate from one sample, sequenced in a study of cytomegalovirus exposure and HLA in healthy donors. The repertoire was sequenced with immunoSEQ multiplex PCR; TCRdb's copy has only in-frame clones and lacks some. Among under 200,000 clones listed, approximately 89% were seen once. Input material: PBMCs. The receptor source for this set is a young man in good health and CMV-seropositive.

The chain combines TRBV27 with TRBJ1-4; TRBD1 agrees at 10 bases. CDR3 length: 19 amino acids. Germline V gene sequence: CDR1 MNHEY, CDR2 SMNVEV (reference sequence). V dropped 5 bases and J dropped 5; count of bases not matched to a gene: 17. The DNA for the CDR3 is TGTGCCAGCAGTCCATACTCGACAGGGGGCTTTAGGTTAAATGAAAAACTGTTTTTT. Translated: CASSPYSTGGFRLNEKLFF.

The chain uses TRBV6-1 and TRBJ1-5, with 7 bases matching TRBD1. V gave up 6 bases and J gave up 5 bases; unmatched junction bases: 10. The germline V gene encodes CDR1 MNHNS and CDR2 SASEGT. This CDR3 comprises 15 residues. The DNA for the CDR3 is TGTGCCAGCAGGGGTCCAGGGACAGAGTATCAGCCCCAGCATTTT. The encoded protein is CASRGPGTEYQPQHF.

The gene calls are TRBV5-4 and TRBJ1-1, with D uncertain. The V and J ends lost 1 base and 3 bases respectively, with 4 bases between them. Per the germline V gene, CDR1 is SGHNT and CDR2 is YYREEE (reference sequence). This CDR3 spans 12 amino acids. The CDR3 DNA reads TGTGCCAGCAGCTTGCGGGACACTGAAGCTTTCTTT. The encoded protein is CASSLRDTEAFF. The whole variable domain, filled in from reference TRBV5-4 and TRBJ1-1, reads ETGVTQSPTHLIKTRGQQVTLRCSSQSGHNTVSWYQQALGQGPQFIFQYYREEENGRGNFPPRFSGLQFPNYSSELNVNALELDDSALYLCASSLRDTEAFFGQGTRLTVV.

The chain uses TRBV28 and TRBJ1-5; unclear D gene. Germline lookup yields CDR1 MDHEN and CDR2 SYDVKM. The V and J ends lost 5 bases and 4 bases respectively, with 9 bases between them. This CDR3 region has 13 residues. The CDR3 nucleotides read TGTGCCAGCAGTATAACAGTAAATCAGCCCCAGCATTTT. Protein sequence: CASSITVNQPQHF.

V and J are TRBV2 and TRBJ2-5, with 11 bases identical to TRBD2. There are 15 residues in the CDR3. V shed 5 bases and J 3 bases; nucleotides not matched to a gene: 5. Per germline, CDR1 SNHLY and CDR2 FYNNEI. The DNA of the CDR3 is TGTGCCAGCAGTCCCTCGGGACTAGCGGAAGAGACCCAGTACTTC. Its protein is CASSPSGLAEETQYF.

The chain couples TRBV28 to TRBJ1-2; unclear D gene. Per the germline V gene, CDR1 is MDHEN and CDR2 is SYDVKM. Trimming removed 7 bases at V and 6 bases at J, with 24 bases between. This CDR3 comprises 16 residues. CDR3 nucleotides: TGTGCCAGCACCCTTGGCGGGTGGTCCAACAACCATGGCTACACCTTC. Translated, it gives CASTLGGWSNNHGYTF.

The rearrangement uses TRBV7-9 and TRBJ1-1, with D unclear. The CDR3 is 13 residues long. In germline, CDR1 is SEHNR, CDR2 FQNEAQ (reference sequence). V lost 4 bases, J lost 0 bases, and 6 bases lay in between. The CDR3 sequence is CASSSAMNTEAFF. CDR3 DNA sequence: TGTGCCAGCAGCTCTGCGATGAACACTGAAGCTTTCTTT.

The gene calls are TRBV5-1 and TRBJ1-1; 8 bases are a match to TRBD1. This CDR3 region has 15 residues. The J segment lost 6 bases and the V segment lost 2 bases, leaving 9 bases of the junction unmatched. Germline CDR1 SGHRS, CDR2 YFSETQ. CDR3 DNA: TGCGCCAGCAGCTTAACAGGGGGAGGAGGGTCTGAAGCTTTCTTT. Protein: CASSLTGGGGSEAFF.

This clone was seen once. The J gene is TRBJ2-2, the V gene TRBV27; 8 positions agree with TRBD1. CDR1 is MNHEY and CDR2 is SMNVEV in the germline V gene (reference sequence). The trim removed 6 bases at V and 2 bases at J, leaving 5 bases unmatched. This CDR3 has 15 amino acids. CDR3 in amino acids: CASRTGGQNTGELFF. The CDR3 DNA reads as TGTGCCAGCAGAACAGGGGGACAAAACACCGGGGAGCTGTTTTTT.

As DNA, the CDR3 is TGCGCCAGCAGCTTGGTAGCGATGGATAACACAGATACGCAGTATTTT. It codes for CASSLVAMDNTDTQYF. The V call is TRBV5-1, the J call TRBJ2-3, with TRBD2 as a possible D gene (5 bases). This CDR3 is built from 16 residues. Trimming pared 0 bases from V and 2 bases from J, leaving 13 bases between. Germline lookup yields CDR1 SGHRS and CDR2 YFSETQ.

This clone showed up just once. The J gene is TRBJ1-2, the V gene TRBV19, with D hard to call. The CDR3 contains 18 residues. V dropped 5 bases and J dropped 0 bases, with 22 bases sitting between them. Germline-derived CDR1 and CDR2 are LNHDA and SQIVND (reference sequence). In DNA, the CDR3 is TGTGCCAGTAGTCCCCGTACTGTCGTATCCAGGACTAACTATGGCTACACCTTC. Its protein is CASSPRTVVSRTNYGYTF.

This rearrangement joins TRBV4-2 to TRBJ1-2; 10 bases line up with TRBD1. The CDR3 covers 15 residues. With 3 bases clipped from V and 7 bases from J, the junction kept 8 bases outside the gene matches. CDR1 is LGHNA and CDR2 is YNFKEQ in the germline V gene. The CDR3 protein is CASSQNDRGQRGYTF. The CDR3 coding sequence is TGTGCCAGCAGCCAGAACGACAGGGGGCAACGTGGCTACACCTTC.

The rearrangement links TRBV28 to TRBJ1-1; no clear D. Trimming pared 6 bases from V and 1 base from J, leaving 6 bases between. The CDR3 is 12 residues long. Germline V gene data show CDR1 as MDHEN and CDR2 as SYDVKM. The CDR3 nucleotides are TGTGCCAGCAGCTCCTGGAACACTGAAGCTTTCTTT. Encoded protein: CASSSWNTEAFF. The variable domain in full, with the rest retrieved from reference TRBV28 and TRBJ1-1, is DVKVTQSSRYLVKRTGEKVFLECVQDMDHENMFWYRQDPGLGLRLIYFSYDVKMKEKGDIPEGYSVSREKKERFSLILESASTNQTSMYLCASSSWNTEAFFGQGTRLTVV.

The chain couples TRBV4-2 to TRBJ1-3, with 8 bases fitting TRBD1. Germline V gene lookup returns CDR1 LGHNA and CDR2 YNFKEQ. Trimming took 0 bases from V and 4 from J; bases not matched to a gene: 5. The length of the CDR3 is 16 residues. CDR3 loop: CASSQENRGRGNTIYF. CDR3 coding DNA: TGTGCCAGCAGCCAAGAGAACAGGGGGAGAGGAAACACCATATATTTT.

The gene calls are TRBV6-1 and TRBJ2-1, with D perhaps matching TRBD1 (6 bases). The germline gives CDR1 MNHNS, CDR2 SASEGT. Trimming took 4 bases from V and 3 from J, leaving 13 bases between them. The length of the CDR3 is 15 residues. As DNA, the CDR3 is TGTGCCAGCAGTGCAGGCACAGGGCTCTACAATGAGCAGTTCTTC. Its translation is CASSAGTGLYNEQFF.

This chain joins TRBV4-1 and TRBJ1-5, with 9 bases identical to TRBD1. Germline-derived CDR1 and CDR2 are MGHRA and YSYEKL. Trimming at V came to 1 base and at J to 9 bases, leaving 10 bases not matched to a gene. The CDR3 has 16 residues. The CDR3 region is CASSQGGGQGVRPQHF. In DNA, the CDR3 is TGCGCCAGCAGCCAAGGGGGGGGACAGGGAGTGCGGCCCCAGCATTTT.

This clone has just a few counts. The chain links TRBV7-9 to TRBJ1-5, with D uncertain. The V and J ends lost 2 bases and 2 bases respectively, with 7 bases between them. Germline V gives CDR1 SEHNR, CDR2 FQNEAQ (reference sequence). This CDR3 comprises 14 residues. CDR3: CASSLTGGNQPQHF. In nucleotides, the CDR3 is TGTGCCAGCAGCTTAACGGGTGGCAATCAGCCCCAGCATTTT.

The chain combines TRBV10-1 with TRBJ2-1; 14 nucleotides agree with TRBD2. There are 16 residues in the CDR3. The V gene's germline CDR1 is WNHNN and CDR2 SYGVQD (reference sequence). The ends lost 3 bases at V and 7 bases at J; junction bases unmatched: 5. The CDR3 loop is CASSDWGLAGVNEQFF. The CDR3 coding sequence is TGCGCCAGCAGTGACTGGGGACTAGCGGGAGTAAATGAGCAGTTCTTC.

The genes are TRBV7-9 and TRBJ2-3, with TRBD2 matching over 8 bases. Trimming at V came to 7 bases and at J to 6 bases, leaving 9 bases not matched to a gene. The CDR3 is 14 residues long. Germline V gene sequence: CDR1 SEHNR, CDR2 FQNEAQ (reference sequence). Here the CDR3 reads CASTQAGVEDTQYF. CDR3 DNA: TGTGCCAGCACCCAAGCGGGAGTGGAGGATACGCAGTATTTT. Supplemented by reference TRBV7-9 and TRBJ2-3, the full variable domain reads DTGVSQNPRHKITKRGQNVTFRCDPISEHNRLYWYRQTLGQGPEFLTYFQNEAQLEKSRLLSDRFSAERPKGSFSTLEIQRTEQGDSAMYLCASTQAGVEDTQYFGPGTRLTVL.

The chain recombines TRBV7-3 with TRBJ2-7, with D perhaps matching TRBD1 (6 bases). Germline values: CDR1 SGHTA, CDR2 FQGTGA. V lost 3 bases, J lost 1 base, and 16 bases lay in between. The CDR3 has 16 amino acids. CDR3 DNA sequence: TGTGCCAGCAGCTTGATGGGCAGGGGCCTATCCTACGAGCAGTACTTC. It codes for CASSLMGRGLSYEQYF.

The rearrangement uses TRBV4-2 and TRBJ2-2; 8 positions match TRBD2. The CDR3 is 15 amino acids. Germline CDR1 LGHNA, CDR2 YNFKEQ. The V gene end was trimmed by 1 base and the J gene end by 7 bases; junction bases not matched to a gene: 5. CDR3: CASSQAERESGELFF. CDR3 nucleotide sequence: TGTGCCAGCAGCCAAGCTGAGCGGGAGAGCGGGGAGCTGTTTTTT.